Presented here are 14 T cell receptor beta chains from one specimen sequenced in a study of T cell responses to AZD1222 COVID-19 vaccine. Some clones are missing from TCRdb's copy, which holds only in-frame ones; the method was immunoSEQ multiplex PCR. Altogether 100,000 to 150,000 clones are present, roughly 91% being singletons, with the ten largest covering less than 8.5%. The starting material was peripheral blood, obtained 28 days after the second AZD1222 dose. Receptor source: an adult who received the AZD1222 COVID-19 vaccine.

V usage is TRBV10-2 and J usage is TRBJ2-5; D is perhaps TRBD2 (7 bases). Germline V gene lookup returns CDR1 WSHSY and CDR2 SAAADI. The CDR3 consists of 13 residues. Trimming cost V 8 bases and J 1 base, with 11 bases left between them. CDR3 DNA: TGCGCCAGCCAGGGGAGGGCCCAAGAGACCCAGTACTTC. Its translation: CASQGRAQETQYF.

The gene calls are TRBV4-1 and TRBJ2-1; D may match TRBD1 or TRBD2 (7 bases each). The CDR3 length is 13 residues. Per germline, CDR1 MGHRA and CDR2 YSYEKL. V lost 4 bases to trimming and J lost 15 bases, with 19 bases between them. CDR3 region: CASSPPGGGSRFF. CDR3 coding DNA: TGCGCCAGCAGCCCACCAGGGGGAGGGAGTAGGTTCTTC.

The rearrangement uses TRBV4-2 and TRBJ2-2; a possible D gene is TRBD1 (5 bases). Germline V CDR1 and CDR2: LGHNA, YNFKEQ. V gave up 2 bases and J gave up 7 bases, with 11 bases separating them. CDR3 length: 14 amino acids. The CDR3 DNA reads as TGTGCCAGCAGCCAAAAATCCCAGGGCGGGGAGCTGTTTTTT. This gives the protein CASSQKSQGGELFF.

The J gene is TRBJ2-1, the V gene TRBV4-1; 11 bases line up with TRBD1. V trimming: 1 base; J trimming: 6 bases; junction bases outside the gene matches: 2. Germline V lookup: CDR1 MGHRA, CDR2 YSYEKL. CDR3 length: 15 residues. CDR3 region: CASSQGDRGFNEQFF. The DNA of the CDR3 is TGCGCCAGCAGCCAAGGGGACAGGGGGTTCAATGAGCAGTTCTTC.

On this clone: This CDR3 is also generated by other DNA sequences in the sample. The chain links TRBV19 to TRBJ1-3; the D is unclear. Germline V gene data show CDR1 as LNHDA and CDR2 as SQIVND (reference sequence). Trimming took off 1 base at V and 0 bases at J, with 7 bases between the two ends. The CDR3 consists of 15 residues. This CDR3 reads CASSIGRSSGNTIYF. CDR3 in DNA: TGTGCCAGTAGTATAGGACGGAGCTCTGGAAACACCATATATTTT.

This rearrangement joins TRBV5-4 to TRBJ2-3, with TRBD2 identical over 8 bases. With V trimmed by 2 bases and J by 0 bases, 5 bases remained unmatched. The CDR3 length is 16 residues. CDR1 is SGHNT and CDR2 is YYREEE in the germline V gene (reference sequence). The CDR3 DNA reads TGTGCCAGCAGCTTCGGCGGGGGGCTGAGCACAGATACGCAGTATTTT. Translating it yields CASSFGGGLSTDTQYF. The whole variable domain, remainder taken from reference TRBV5-4 and TRBJ2-3, is ETGVTQSPTHLIKTRGQQVTLRCSSQSGHNTVSWYQQALGQGPQFIFQYYREEENGRGNFPPRFSGLQFPNYSSELNVNALELDDSALYLCASSFGGGLSTDTQYFGPGTRLTVL.

The chain employs TRBV5-1 and TRBJ2-7, with a weak D call TRBD2 (6 bases). V lost 2 bases, J lost 6 bases, and 12 bases lay in between. CDR3 length: 13 amino acids. Germline values: CDR1 SGHRS, CDR2 YFSETQ. In nucleotides, the CDR3 is TGCGCCAGCAGCTTATCAGGGAGGAGCGAGCAGTACTTC. Translation gives CASSLSGRSEQYF.

The chain couples TRBV9 to TRBJ1-6; 10 bases match TRBD1. The CDR3 extends over 15 amino acids. Losses at the gene ends were 1 base for V and 8 bases for J; bases not matched to a gene: 3. Germline-derived CDR1 and CDR2 are SGDLS and YYNGEE. In DNA, the CDR3 is TGTGCCAGCAGCGTAAGGGACAGGGGAGATTCACCCCTCCACTTT. It translates to CASSVRDRGDSPLHF. Full variable domain (missing parts from reference TRBV9 and TRBJ1-6): DSGVTQTPKHLITATGQRVTLRCSPRSGDLSVYWYQQSLDQGLQFLIQYYNGEERAKGNILERFSAQQFPDLHSELNLSSLELGDSALYFCASSVRDRGDSPLHFGNGTRLTVT.

In the case of this clone: One end of the junction is discordant with germline, which a read error may explain. The chain couples TRBV30 to TRBJ1-1; D not resolved. The CDR3 has 14 residues. Germline assignment: CDR1 GTSNPN and CDR2 SVGIG (reference sequence). CDR3 bases: TGTGCCTGGGAATCGGGGTTGGGGAACAGTGAAGCTTTCTTT. This translates into CAWESGLGNSEAFF.

The V gene is TRBV5-1, the J gene TRBJ2-2; 7 positions agree with TRBD1. Germline V gives CDR1 SGHRS, CDR2 YFSETQ. The CDR3 is 14 amino acids. J was trimmed by 6 bases and V by 4 bases; bases with no gene match: 6. The CDR3 loop is CASSPGQVSGELFF. The CDR3 DNA is TGCGCCAGCAGCCCCGGACAGGTATCCGGGGAGCTGTTTTTT. Full variable domain (outside the CDR3, taken from reference TRBV5-1 and TRBJ2-2): KAGVTQTPRYLIKTRGQQVTLSCSPISGHRSVSWYQQTPGQGLQFLFEYFSETQRNKGNFPGRFSGRQFSNSRSEMNVSTLELGDSALYLCASSPGQVSGELFFGEGSRLTVL.

CDR3: CASSPLHEAFF. In nucleotides, the CDR3 is TGTGCCAGCAGCCCGCTCCATGAAGCTTTCTTT. The gene calls are TRBV7-8 and TRBJ1-1, with D uncertain. The germline V gene encodes CDR1 SGHVS and CDR2 FQNEAQ. The V end was cut by 5 bases, the J end by 7 bases, with 8 bases between. The CDR3 covers 11 residues.

V is TRBV5-5 and J is TRBJ1-3; 7 bases are a match to TRBD1. V lost 4 bases, J lost 2 bases, and 6 bases stayed unmatched. The CDR3 totals 15 residues. Germline V gene lookup returns CDR1 SGHKS and CDR2 YYEKEE (reference sequence). CDR3 nucleotide sequence: TGTGCCAGCAGCCTCAGGGGGGAAGCTGGAAACACCATATATTTT. Amino acids: CASSLRGEAGNTIYF.

The chain is built from TRBV6-1 and TRBJ2-7; 12 nucleotides align to TRBD2. J was trimmed by 4 bases and V by 6 bases; bases with no gene match: 4. The CDR3 consists of 14 residues. Looked up from germline, CDR1 is MNHNS and CDR2 is SASEGT. The CDR3 bases are TGTGCCAGCAGCGAAACTAGCGGGAGGTACGAGCAGTACTTC. Translated, it gives CASSETSGRYEQYF.

The rearrangement links TRBV27 to TRBJ2-7; TRBD1 or TRBD2 may be the D gene (5 bases each). The germline CDR1 and CDR2 sequences are MNHEY and SMNVEV (reference sequence). V shed 6 bases and J shed 1 base, with 10 bases lying between them. CDR3 length: 13 amino acids. The CDR3 DNA follows: TGTGCCAGCAGGGGGGTCCCATCCTACGAGCAGTACTTC. Translated, it gives CASRGVPSYEQYF.